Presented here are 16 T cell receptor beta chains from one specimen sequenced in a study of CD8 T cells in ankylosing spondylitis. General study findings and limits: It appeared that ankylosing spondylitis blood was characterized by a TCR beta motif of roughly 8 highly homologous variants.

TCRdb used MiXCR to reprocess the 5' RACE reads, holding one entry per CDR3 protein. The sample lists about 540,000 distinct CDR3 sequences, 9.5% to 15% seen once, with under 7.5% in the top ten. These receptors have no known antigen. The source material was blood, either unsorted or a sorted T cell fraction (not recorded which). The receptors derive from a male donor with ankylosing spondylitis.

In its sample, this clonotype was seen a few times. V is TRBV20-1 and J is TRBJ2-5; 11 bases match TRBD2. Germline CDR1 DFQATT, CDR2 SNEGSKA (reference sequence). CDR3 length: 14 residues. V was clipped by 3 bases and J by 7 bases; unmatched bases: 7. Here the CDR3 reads CSARPSGTSGTQYF. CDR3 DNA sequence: TGCAGTGCTAGGCCGTCCGGGACTAGCGGGACCCAGTACTTC.

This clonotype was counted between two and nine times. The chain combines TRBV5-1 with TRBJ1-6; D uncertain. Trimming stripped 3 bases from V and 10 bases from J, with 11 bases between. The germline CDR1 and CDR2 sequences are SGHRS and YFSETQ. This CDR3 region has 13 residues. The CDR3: CASSSRSASPLHF. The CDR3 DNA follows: TGCGCCAGCAGCTCCCGTTCGGCCTCACCCCTCCACTTT.

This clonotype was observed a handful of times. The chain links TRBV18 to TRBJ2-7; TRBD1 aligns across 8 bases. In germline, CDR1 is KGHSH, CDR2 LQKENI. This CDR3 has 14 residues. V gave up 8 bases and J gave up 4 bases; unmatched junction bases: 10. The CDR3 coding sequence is TGTGCCAGCGCCACTGGGACAGGAGATTACGAGCAGTACGTC. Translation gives CASATGTGDYEQYV.

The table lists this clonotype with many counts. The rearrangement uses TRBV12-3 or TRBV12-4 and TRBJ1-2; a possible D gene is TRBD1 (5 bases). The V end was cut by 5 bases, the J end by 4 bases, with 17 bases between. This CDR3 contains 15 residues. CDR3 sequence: CASSKRVDSFYGYTF. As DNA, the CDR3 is TGTGCCAGCAGTAAAAGGGTTGACAGTTTCTATGGCTACACCTTC.

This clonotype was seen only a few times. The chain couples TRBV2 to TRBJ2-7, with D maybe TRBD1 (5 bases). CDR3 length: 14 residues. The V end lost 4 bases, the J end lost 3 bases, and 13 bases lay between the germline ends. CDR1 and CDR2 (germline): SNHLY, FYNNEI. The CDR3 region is CASSVGAIDYEQYF. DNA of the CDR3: TGTGCCAGCAGTGTAGGGGCTATAGACTACGAGCAGTACTTC.

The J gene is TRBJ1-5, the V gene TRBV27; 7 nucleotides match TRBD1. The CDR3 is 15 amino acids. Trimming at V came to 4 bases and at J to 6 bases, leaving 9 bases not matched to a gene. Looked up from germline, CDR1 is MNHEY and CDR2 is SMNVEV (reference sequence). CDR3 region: CASSSVGGRGQPQHF. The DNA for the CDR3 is TGTGCCAGCAGTTCGGTAGGGGGCCGGGGTCAGCCCCAGCATTTT.

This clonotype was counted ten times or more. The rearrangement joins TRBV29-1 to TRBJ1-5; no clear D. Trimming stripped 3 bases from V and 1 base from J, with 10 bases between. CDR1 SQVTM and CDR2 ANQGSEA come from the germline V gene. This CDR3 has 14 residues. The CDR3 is CSVDEPGSNQPQHF. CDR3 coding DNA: TGCAGCGTTGACGAGCCTGGGAGCAATCAGCCCCAGCATTTT. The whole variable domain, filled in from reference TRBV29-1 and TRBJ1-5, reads SAVISQKPSRDICQRGTSLTIQCQVDSQVTMMFWYRQQPGQSLTLIATANQGSEATYESGFVIDKFPISRPNLTFSTLTVSNMSPEDSSIYLCSVDEPGSNQPQHFGDGTRLSIL.

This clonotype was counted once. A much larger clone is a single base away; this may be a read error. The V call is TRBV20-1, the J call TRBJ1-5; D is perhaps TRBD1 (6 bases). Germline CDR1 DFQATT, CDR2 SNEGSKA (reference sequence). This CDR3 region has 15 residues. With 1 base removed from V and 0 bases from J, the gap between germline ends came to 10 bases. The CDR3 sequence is CSARGDKYSNQPQHF. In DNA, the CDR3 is TGCAGTGCTAGAGGGGACAAATATAGCAATCAGCCCCAGCATTTT.

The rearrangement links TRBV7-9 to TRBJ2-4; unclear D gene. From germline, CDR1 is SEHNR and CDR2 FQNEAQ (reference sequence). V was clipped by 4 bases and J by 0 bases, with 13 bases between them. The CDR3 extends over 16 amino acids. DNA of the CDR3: TGTGCCAGCAGCTCCCCGGACGAGGTAGCCAAAAACATTCAGTACTTC. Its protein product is CASSSPDEVAKNIQYF.

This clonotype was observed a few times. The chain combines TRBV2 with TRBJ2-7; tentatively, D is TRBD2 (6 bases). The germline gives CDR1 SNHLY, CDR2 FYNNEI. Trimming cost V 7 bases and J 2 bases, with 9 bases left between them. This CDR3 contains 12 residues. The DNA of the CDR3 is TGTGCCAGCACCGCGGGGCCCTACGAGCAGTACTTC. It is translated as CASTAGPYEQYF.

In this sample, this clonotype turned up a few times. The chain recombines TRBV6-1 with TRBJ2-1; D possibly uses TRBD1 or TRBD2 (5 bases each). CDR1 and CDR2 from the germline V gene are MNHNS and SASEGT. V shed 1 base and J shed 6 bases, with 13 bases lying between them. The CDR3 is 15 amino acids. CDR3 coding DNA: TGTGCCAGCAGTGAAGGGGGAGCTGGGGCCAATGAGCAGTTCTTC. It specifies CASSEGGAGANEQFF.

The CDR3 DNA is TGCAGCGGCAGGGTCAGAGAGCAGTTCTTC. Its translation: CSGRVREQFF. This chain links TRBV29-1 with TRBJ2-1; possibly TRBD1 for D (5 bases). This CDR3 has 10 residues. The germline V gene has CDR1 SQVTM and CDR2 ANQGSEA. V lost 7 bases to trimming and J lost 10 bases, with 11 bases between them.

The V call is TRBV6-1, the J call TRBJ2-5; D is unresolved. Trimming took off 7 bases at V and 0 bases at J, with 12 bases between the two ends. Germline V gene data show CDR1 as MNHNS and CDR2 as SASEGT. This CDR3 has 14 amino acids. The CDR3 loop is CASTPSAYQETQYF. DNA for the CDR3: TGTGCCAGCACCCCGTCCGCGTACCAAGAGACCCAGTACTTC.

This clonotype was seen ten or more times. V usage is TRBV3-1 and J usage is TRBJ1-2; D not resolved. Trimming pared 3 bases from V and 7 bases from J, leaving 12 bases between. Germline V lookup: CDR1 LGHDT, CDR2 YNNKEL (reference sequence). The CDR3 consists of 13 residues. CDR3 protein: CASSHQGGTGYTF. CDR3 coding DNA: TGTGCCAGCAGCCACCAAGGAGGCACTGGCTACACCTTC.

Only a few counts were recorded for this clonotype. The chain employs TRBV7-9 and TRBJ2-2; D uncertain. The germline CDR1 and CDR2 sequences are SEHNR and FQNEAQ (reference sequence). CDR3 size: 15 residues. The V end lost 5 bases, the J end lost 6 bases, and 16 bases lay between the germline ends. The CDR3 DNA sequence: TGTGCCAGCAGCCCCATCGATCGATCTTCCGGGGAGCTGTTTTTT. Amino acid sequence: CASSPIDRSSGELFF.

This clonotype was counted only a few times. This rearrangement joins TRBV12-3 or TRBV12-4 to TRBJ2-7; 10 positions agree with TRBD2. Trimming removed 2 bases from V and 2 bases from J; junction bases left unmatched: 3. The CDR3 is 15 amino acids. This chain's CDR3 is CASSLTSGITYEQYF. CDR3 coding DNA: TGTGCCAGCAGTTTAACTAGCGGGATTACCTACGAGCAGTACTTC.